The 5 T cell receptor beta chains given below trace back to one sample, sequenced in a study of blood T cells in healthy people across ages (dated by TCRdb to between 2014 and 2016). The library was obtained by 5' RACE. The listed sequencing device is Illumina HiSeq 2500. A second roughly 7 to 11 cycle PCR used a sample-barcoded 5' primer and a J-beta primer mix. Through fastp at Q25 and MiXCR, TCRdb rebuilt clones from the public reads, retaining in-frame beta chains. CDR3 protein duplicates are merged, each entry listing the most common genes and DNA. Present in this sample are about 1.5 million distinct CDR3 sequences, roughly 43% of which were seen just once. The ten largest clones represent around 4% of the sample. Sequencing was carried out using blood. Receptors were obtained from a woman under 30 in good health.

The rearrangement joins TRBV4-2 to TRBJ2-1; TRBD2 matches at 14 bases. V shed 3 bases and J 6 bases; nucleotides not matched to a gene: 10. Looked up from germline, CDR1 is LGHNA and CDR2 is YNFKEQ. CDR3 length: 18 amino acids. CDR3 residues: CASSQLPGLAGAGNEQFF. Written as DNA, the CDR3 is TGTGCCAGCAGCCAGCTTCCGGGACTAGCGGGAGCGGGCAATGAGCAGTTCTTC.

This clonotype was seen many times. The CDR3 loop is CASSLAGTGTYNEQFF. In nucleotides, the CDR3 is TGTGCCAGCAGCTTAGCCGGGACAGGAACCTACAATGAGCAGTTCTTC. This chain connects TRBV7-6 to TRBJ2-1; 8 nucleotides line up with TRBD1. The CDR3 is made up of 16 amino acids. The junction had 3 bases not matched to a gene; V was cut back by 0 bases and J by 2 bases. Germline loops: CDR1 SGHVS, CDR2 FNYEAQ.

V and J are TRBV7-2 and TRBJ2-1; D may be TRBD2 (5 bases). V was shortened by 8 bases and J by 0 bases, with 17 bases between the two germline ends. Germline values: CDR1 SGHTA, CDR2 FQGNSA. CDR3 size: 16 residues. CDR3 sequence reads: CASGGFGLTSYNEQFF. CDR3 bases: TGTGCCAGCGGCGGGTTCGGGCTAACCTCCTACAATGAGCAGTTCTTC.

This clonotype was seen more than once but under ten times. In DNA form, the CDR3 reads TGTGCCAGTAGTATAGTACACGCGGGGGGGTACAATGAGCAGTTCTTC. Residues: CASSIVHAGGYNEQFF. The chain uses TRBV19 and TRBJ2-1; 9 bases line up with TRBD2. Germline CDR1 is LNHDA and CDR2 is SQIVND (reference sequence). The CDR3 sequence is 16 residues long. The trim removed 1 base at V and 4 bases at J, leaving 5 bases unmatched. The full variable domain, rest sourced from reference TRBV19 and TRBJ2-1, is DGGITQSPKYLFRKEGQNVTLSCEQNLNHDAMYWYRQDPGQGLRLIYYSQIVNDFQKGDIAEGYSVSREKKESFPLTVTSAQKNPTAFYLCASSIVHAGGYNEQFFGPGTRLTVL.

This chain connects TRBV30 to TRBJ2-7, with TRBD1 as a possible D gene (6 bases). Germline values: CDR1 GTSNPN, CDR2 SVGIG (reference sequence). V lost 2 bases and J lost 3, with 11 bases in between. The CDR3 contains 13 residues. The CDR3 nucleotides read TGTGCCTGGAGTCTGTTAGGGGGCTACGAGCAGTACTTC. This codes for CAWSLLGGYEQYF.